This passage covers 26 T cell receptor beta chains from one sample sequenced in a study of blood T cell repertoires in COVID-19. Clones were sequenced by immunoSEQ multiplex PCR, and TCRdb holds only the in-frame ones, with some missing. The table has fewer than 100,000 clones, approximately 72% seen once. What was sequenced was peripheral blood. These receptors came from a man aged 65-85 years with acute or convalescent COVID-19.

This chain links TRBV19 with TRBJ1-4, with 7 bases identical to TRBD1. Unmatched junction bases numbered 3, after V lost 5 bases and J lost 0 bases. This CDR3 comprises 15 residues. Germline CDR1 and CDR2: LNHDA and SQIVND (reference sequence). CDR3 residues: CASSAGTATNEKLFF. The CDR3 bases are TGTGCCAGTAGTGCAGGGACAGCAACTAATGAAAAACTGTTTTTT.

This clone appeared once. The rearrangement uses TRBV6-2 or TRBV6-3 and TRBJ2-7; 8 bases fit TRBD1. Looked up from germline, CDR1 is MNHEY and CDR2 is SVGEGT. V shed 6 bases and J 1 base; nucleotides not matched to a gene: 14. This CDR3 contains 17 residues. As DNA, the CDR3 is TGTGCCAGCAGCCCGAGCCTCACCGGGACAGGATCCTACGAGCAGTACTTC. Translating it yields CASSPSLTGTGSYEQYF.

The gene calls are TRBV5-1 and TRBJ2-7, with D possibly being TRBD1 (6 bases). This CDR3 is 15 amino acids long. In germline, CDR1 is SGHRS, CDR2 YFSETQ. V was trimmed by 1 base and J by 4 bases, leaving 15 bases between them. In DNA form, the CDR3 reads TGCGCCAGCAGCTTGCAGGGGCTGGAAAAGTACGAGCAGTACTTC. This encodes CASSLQGLEKYEQYF.

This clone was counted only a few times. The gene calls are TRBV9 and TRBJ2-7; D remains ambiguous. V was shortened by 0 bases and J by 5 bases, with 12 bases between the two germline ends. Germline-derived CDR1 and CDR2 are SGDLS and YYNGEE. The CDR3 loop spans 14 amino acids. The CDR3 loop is CASSVAGSSDEQYF. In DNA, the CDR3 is TGTGCCAGCAGCGTAGCCGGGTCTTCCGACGAGCAGTACTTC.

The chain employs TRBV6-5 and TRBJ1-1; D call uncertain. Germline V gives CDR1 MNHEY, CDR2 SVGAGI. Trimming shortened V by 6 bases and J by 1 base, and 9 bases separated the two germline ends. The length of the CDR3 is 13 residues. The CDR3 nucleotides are TGTGCCAGCAGGGGCGTTGGGAACACTGAAGCTTTCTTT. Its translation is CASRGVGNTEAFF.

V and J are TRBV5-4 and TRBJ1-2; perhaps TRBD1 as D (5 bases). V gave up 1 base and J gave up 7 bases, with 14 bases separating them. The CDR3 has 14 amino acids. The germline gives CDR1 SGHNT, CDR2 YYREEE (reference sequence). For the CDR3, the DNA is TGTGCCAGCAGCTTGTCCCAGGGCAAAATTGGCTACACCTTC. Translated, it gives CASSLSQGKIGYTF.

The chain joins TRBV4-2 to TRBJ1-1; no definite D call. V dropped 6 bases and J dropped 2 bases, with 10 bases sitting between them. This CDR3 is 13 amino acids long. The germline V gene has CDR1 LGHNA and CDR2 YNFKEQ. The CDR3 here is CASRKGVNTEAFF. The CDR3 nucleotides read TGTGCCAGCAGGAAGGGAGTTAACACTGAAGCTTTCTTT.

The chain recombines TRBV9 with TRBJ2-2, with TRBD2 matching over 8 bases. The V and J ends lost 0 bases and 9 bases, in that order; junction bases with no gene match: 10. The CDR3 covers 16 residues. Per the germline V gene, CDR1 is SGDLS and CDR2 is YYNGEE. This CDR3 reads CASSVDSAGVSRELFF. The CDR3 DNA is TGTGCCAGCAGCGTAGACTCAGCGGGAGTTTCCCGGGAGCTGTTTTTT.

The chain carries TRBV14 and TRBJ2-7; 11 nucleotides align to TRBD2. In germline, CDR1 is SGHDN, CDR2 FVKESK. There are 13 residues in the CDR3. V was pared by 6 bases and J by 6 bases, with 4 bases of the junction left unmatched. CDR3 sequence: CASRGLAGGEQYF. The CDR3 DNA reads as TGTGCCAGCAGGGGTCTAGCGGGAGGCGAGCAGTACTTC.

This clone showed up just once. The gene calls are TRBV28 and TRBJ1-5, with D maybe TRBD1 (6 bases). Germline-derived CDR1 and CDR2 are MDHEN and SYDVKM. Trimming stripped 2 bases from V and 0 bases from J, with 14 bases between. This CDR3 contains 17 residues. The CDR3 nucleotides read TGTGCCAGCAGTTTACCCCGACAGGCCTTTAGCAATCAGCCCCAGCATTTT. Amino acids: CASSLPRQAFSNQPQHF. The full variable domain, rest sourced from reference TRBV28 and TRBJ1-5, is DVKVTQSSRYLVKRTGEKVFLECVQDMDHENMFWYRQDPGLGLRLIYFSYDVKMKEKGDIPEGYSVSREKKERFSLILESASTNQTSMYLCASSLPRQAFSNQPQHFGDGTRLSIL.

The CDR3 here is CASSLPGQARSTDTQYF. CDR3 nucleotide sequence: TGTGCCAGCAGTTTACCCGGACAGGCTCGAAGCACAGATACGCAGTATTTT. V is TRBV28 and J is TRBJ2-3; 7 bases align to TRBD1. V dropped 2 bases and J dropped 0; count of bases not matched to a gene: 8. Germline V gene sequence: CDR1 MDHEN, CDR2 SYDVKM. This CDR3 is 17 amino acids long.

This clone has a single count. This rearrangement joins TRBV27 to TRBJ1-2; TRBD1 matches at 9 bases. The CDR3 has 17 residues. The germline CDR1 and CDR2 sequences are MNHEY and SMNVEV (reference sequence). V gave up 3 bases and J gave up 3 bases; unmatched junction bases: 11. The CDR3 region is CASSFGTGGMVDYGYTF. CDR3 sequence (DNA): TGTGCCAGCAGTTTTGGAACAGGGGGCATGGTGGACTATGGCTACACCTTC.

The CDR3 sequence is CASSYSEVDTIYF. In nucleotides, the CDR3 is TGTGCCAGCAGTTACTCGGAGGTAGACACCATATATTTT. The genes are TRBV6-5 and TRBJ1-3; D gene unclear. From germline, CDR1 is MNHEY and CDR2 SVGAGI. This CDR3 comprises 13 residues. V lost 0 bases and J 8 bases, leaving 8 bases between the germline ends.

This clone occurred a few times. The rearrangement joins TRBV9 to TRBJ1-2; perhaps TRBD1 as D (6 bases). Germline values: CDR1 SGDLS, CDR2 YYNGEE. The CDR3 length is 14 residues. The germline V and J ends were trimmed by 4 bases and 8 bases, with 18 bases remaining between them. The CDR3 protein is CASSPFGQSEGYTF. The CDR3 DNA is TGTGCCAGCAGCCCCTTTGGACAGTCTGAGGGCTACACCTTC.

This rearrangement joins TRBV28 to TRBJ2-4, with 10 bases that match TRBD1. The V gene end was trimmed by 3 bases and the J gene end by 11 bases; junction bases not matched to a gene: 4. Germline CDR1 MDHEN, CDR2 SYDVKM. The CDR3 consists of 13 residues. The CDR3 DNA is TGTGCCAGCAGTTTCGGGACAGGGGTGTTTCAGTACTTC. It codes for CASSFGTGVFQYF.

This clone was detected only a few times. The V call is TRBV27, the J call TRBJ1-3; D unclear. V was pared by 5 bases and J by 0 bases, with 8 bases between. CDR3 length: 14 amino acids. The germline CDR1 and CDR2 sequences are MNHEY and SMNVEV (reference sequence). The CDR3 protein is CASSGSNSGNTIYF. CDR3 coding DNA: TGTGCCAGCAGTGGCAGTAACTCTGGAAACACCATATATTTT.

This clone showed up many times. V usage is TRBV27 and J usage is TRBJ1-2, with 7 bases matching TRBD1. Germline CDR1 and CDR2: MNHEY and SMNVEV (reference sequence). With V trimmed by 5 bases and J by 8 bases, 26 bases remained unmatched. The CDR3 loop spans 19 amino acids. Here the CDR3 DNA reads TGTGCCAGCAGTCCCTACAATCCACAGGGGCCCGAGGAAGTGTACGGCTACACCTTC. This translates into CASSPYNPQGPEEVYGYTF.

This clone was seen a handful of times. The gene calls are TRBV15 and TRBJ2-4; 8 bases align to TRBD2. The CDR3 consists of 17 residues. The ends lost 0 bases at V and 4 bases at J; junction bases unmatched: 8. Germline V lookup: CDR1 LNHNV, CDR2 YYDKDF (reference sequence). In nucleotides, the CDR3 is TGTGCCACCAGCAGAGATCACGCGGGAGGTCGGAAAAACATTCAGTACTTC. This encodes CATSRDHAGGRKNIQYF. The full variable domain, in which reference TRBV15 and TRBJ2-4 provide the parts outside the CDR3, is DAMVIQNPRYQVTQFGKPVTLSCSQTLNHNVMYWYQQKSSQAPKLLFHYYDKDFNNEADTPDNFQSRRPNTSFCFLDIRSPGLGDTAMYLCATSRDHAGGRKNIQYFGAGTRLSVL.

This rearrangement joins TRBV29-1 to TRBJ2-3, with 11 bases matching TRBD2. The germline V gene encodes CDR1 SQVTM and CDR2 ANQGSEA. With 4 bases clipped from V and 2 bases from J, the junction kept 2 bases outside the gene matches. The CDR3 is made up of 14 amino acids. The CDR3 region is CSVATSGVTDTQYF. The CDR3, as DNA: TGCAGCGTTGCGACTAGCGGGGTCACAGATACGCAGTATTTT.

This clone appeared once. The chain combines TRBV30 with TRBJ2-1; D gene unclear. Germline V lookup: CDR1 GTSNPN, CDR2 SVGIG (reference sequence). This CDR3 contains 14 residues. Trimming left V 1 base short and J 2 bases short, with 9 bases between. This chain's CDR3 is CAWSGSTTYNEQFF. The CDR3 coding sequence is TGTGCCTGGAGTGGATCAACTACCTACAATGAGCAGTTCTTC.

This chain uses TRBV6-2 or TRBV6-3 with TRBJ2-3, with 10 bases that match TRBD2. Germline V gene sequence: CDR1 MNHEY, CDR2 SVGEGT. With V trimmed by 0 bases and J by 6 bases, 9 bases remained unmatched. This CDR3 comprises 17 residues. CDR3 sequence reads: CASSYSMLAGASDTQYF. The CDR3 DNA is TGTGCCAGCAGTTACTCGATGCTAGCGGGAGCTAGCGATACGCAGTATTTT.

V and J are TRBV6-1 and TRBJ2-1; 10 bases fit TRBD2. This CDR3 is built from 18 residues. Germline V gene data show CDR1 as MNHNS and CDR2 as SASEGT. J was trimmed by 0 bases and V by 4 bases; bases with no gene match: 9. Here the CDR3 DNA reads TGTGCCAGCAGTGCCGCCGAGAGCGGGAGGGCCTCCTACAATGAGCAGTTCTTC. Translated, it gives CASSAAESGRASYNEQFF.

The CDR3 is CAWEQGGNQPQHF. The DNA of the CDR3 is TGTGCCTGGGAACAGGGGGGAAACCAGCCCCAGCATTTT. The genes are TRBV30 and TRBJ1-5; 8 bases agree with TRBD1. Germline V gene data show CDR1 as GTSNPN and CDR2 as SVGIG (reference sequence). This CDR3 region has 13 residues. The V segment lost 5 bases and the J segment 7 bases; nucleotides outside the gene matches: 7. Full variable domain (remainder filled in from reference TRBV30 and TRBJ1-5): SQTIHQWPATLVQPVGSPLSLECTVEGTSNPNLYWYRQAAGRGLQLLFYSVGIGQISSEVPQNLSASRPQDRQFILSSKKLLLSDSGFYLCAWEQGGNQPQHFGDGTRLSIL.

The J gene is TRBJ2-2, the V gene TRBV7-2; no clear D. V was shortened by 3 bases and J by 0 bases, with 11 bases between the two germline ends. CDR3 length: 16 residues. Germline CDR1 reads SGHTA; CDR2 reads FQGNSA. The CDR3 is CASSFRHMANTGELFF. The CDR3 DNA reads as TGTGCCAGCAGCTTTCGTCACATGGCGAACACCGGGGAGCTGTTTTTT. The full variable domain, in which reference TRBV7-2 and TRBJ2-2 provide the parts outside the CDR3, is GAGVSQSPSNKVTEKGKDVELRCDPISGHTALYWYRQSLGQGLEFLIYFQGNSAPDKSGLPSDRFSAERTGGSVSTLTIQRTQQEDSAVYLCASSFRHMANTGELFFGEGSRLTVL.

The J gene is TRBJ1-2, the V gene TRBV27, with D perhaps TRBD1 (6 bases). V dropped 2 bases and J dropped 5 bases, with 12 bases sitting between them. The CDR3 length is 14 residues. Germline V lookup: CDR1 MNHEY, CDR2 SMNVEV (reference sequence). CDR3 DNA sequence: TGTGCCAGCAGTTTAAACGGGGGGCTGTATGGCTACACCTTC. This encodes CASSLNGGLYGYTF.

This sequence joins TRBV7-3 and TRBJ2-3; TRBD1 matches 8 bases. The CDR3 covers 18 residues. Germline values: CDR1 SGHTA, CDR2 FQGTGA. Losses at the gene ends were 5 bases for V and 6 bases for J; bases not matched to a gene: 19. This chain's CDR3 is CASSPGQGGLPAADTQYF. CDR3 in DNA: TGTGCCAGCAGCCCCGGACAGGGAGGTCTTCCTGCCGCGGATACGCAGTATTTT.